A single T cell receptor (beta chain) is shown here with its context. The target of this receptor is not known. Nothing much larger sits one base from this clone, and base qualities are not available. The cohort was made up of under 800 healthy bone marrow donors. At the time of sampling, all cohort members were nominally healthy, though unrecorded immune exposures were likely present. The donor tested CMV seronegative and was one of the 352 seronegative cohort members. Each donor provided a peripheral blood sample, and peripheral blood mononuclear cells were used for TCR beta sequencing. Genomic DNA extraction from the blood cell samples was performed with the Qiagen DNeasy Blood Extraction Kit. This sample is drawn from a study of cytomegalovirus exposure and HLA in healthy donors (dated by TCRdb to about 2017). For the wider study: An earlier analysis of 587 of the donors reported 276 Gb of sequence data and 95 million to 140 million unique TCR beta sequences obtained from about 200 million T cells. In a later genetic analysis, genome-wide SNP genotypes for about 55% of the 666 donors were used, and that subset was treated as a discovery cohort. Among 300 to 500 genotyped donors of the cohort, an average of roughly 230,000 unique TCR beta nucleotide sequences was sequenced per donor, of which 15% to 20% were non-productive. About five DR-DQ haplotypes were treated as single units for association and clustering because of strong linkage in the cohort. The study aimed to test whether signatures of past pathogen exposure could be identified by cataloging public T cell receptors. Along with the approximately 620-subject first cohort, a separate validation cohort of approximately 110 different subjects was used. The later analysis used no new phenotypic data to find candidate immune exposures, relying instead on TCR beta sequences and their occurrence across donors. Of the 398 genotyped donors, roughly 85% fell in the genetic ancestry cluster associated with self-reported Caucasian donors. To study patterns of TCR occurrence, a later analysis re-analyzed previously published TCR beta repertoires from hundreds of donors and added high-resolution HLA genotyping. The study profiled the T cell repertoires of about 640 subjects by immunosequencing and related them to cytomegalovirus serostatus. HLA typing included class I and class II loci at four-digit resolution. To predict cytomegalovirus infection status, the study brought together high-throughput TCR immunosequencing, statistical association of individual TCRs with disease status, and machine learning. Every discovery cohort repertoire had been produced on one sequencing platform. An early release covering just under 650 HLA-typed donors comprised around 300 gigabases of sequencing data and about 90 million unique TCR sequences. Donor age, sex, ethnicity and CMV serostatus were collected together with the repertoire data. An earlier analysis of around 580 of the donors used high-throughput TCR beta sequencing to judge whether each TCR beta V gene segment behaved as functional or pseudogenic. Typing coverage differed by locus: A, B, C, DRB1 and DQB1 were typed in about 629-630 donors, DQA1 in 500 to 550, DPA1 in around 580, and DPB1 in 400 to 490.

What the research found in general, with its limitations: According to the authors, the approach could potentially be generalized to other disease states and immunological phenotypes. Compared with the approximately 670-donor mean, donors in an Asian-associated ancestry cluster had fewer N-insertions in productive TCRs, according to a later genetic analysis. A few of the identified cytomegalovirus-associated TCR beta chains were confirmed in vitro to be specific for cytomegalovirus antigens. In a later analysis, several top co-occurrence clusters were reported to appear linked to parvovirus B19, influenza, CMV and Epstein-Barr virus. While some public TCRs were present in many individuals, most TCR sequences turned up only very rarely across donors. A further reported finding was that TCR beta sequences accurately predicted the HLA-A and HLA-B alleles for most subjects in the first cohort. Assigning TCR associations to individual alleles was difficult when HLA alleles, especially DR and DQ, strongly co-occurred. The study listed approximately 160 TCR beta chains as associated with cytomegalovirus. Linkage disequilibrium might explain the correlated functional status among segregating V segments, but an unknown experimental factor could not be ruled out. In a later analysis, most CMV-associated TCR beta chains were found to appear HLA-restricted, with HLA associations seemingly driven largely by CMV exposure. In this cohort, only TCR beta chains were sequenced, and detectable features were limited by the absence of alpha or paired-chain data. A later analysis found that TCR association rates varied across HLA loci, with DRB1 alleles showing the most associated TCRs and HLA-C alleles the fewest. Compared with equally common non-associated chains, HLA-associated TCR beta chains in a later analysis were more clonally expanded and had lower generation probabilities. Sequencing depth was assumed to be roughly uniform across donors in the presence/absence analyses, though that assumption may not hold. A later analysis associated about 16,000 TCR beta sequences with specific HLA alleles at a false discovery rate of 0.05. V-gene and J-gene trimming of TCR beta chains was associated with a missense DCLRE1C variant in a later genetic analysis, and the association was replicated in an independent cohort. For the cohort, immune exposure information was limited to CMV serostatus. Some IMGT-functional V segments, including TRBV6-2 and TRBV6-3, could not be told apart with the 87-base-pair reads, so those segments were excluded. Broadly in line with IMGT annotations, most TCR beta V segments showed up in productive rearrangements about 87% or about 30% of the time in an earlier analysis of under 700 of the donors. In both the original and validation cohorts, the classifier was reported to diagnose cytomegalovirus status with high specificity and sensitivity. HLA typing was unavailable for some donors at each locus, so association tests used only the typed subset. Because counts were too low, 15 to 20 rarely observed V segments, including chromosome 9 orphons, were excluded from the earlier analysis of a few hundred of the donors. A group of highly shared sequence variants was considered likely to be a technical artifact of the sequencing pipeline.

Library prep was done by the immunoSEQ multiplex PCR assay. For the multiplex PCR, a mixture combining 60 forward primers for TCR Vbeta segments and 13 reverse primers for TCR Jbeta segments was used. The CDR3 region of rearranged TCR beta genes was amplified from genomic DNA by a multiplex PCR assay. On the Illumina HiSeq System, the amplified TCR beta libraries were sequenced as 87-base-pair reads. The authors' pipeline ran thus. A later analysis tallied 75 million to 85 million unique TCR beta chains across the 610 or so repertoires, and about 10 million of those chains were shared by two or more donors. Raw reads were error-corrected and collapsed into unique sequences by a nearest-neighbor algorithm in which closely related sequences were merged to remove PCR and sequencing errors. To assign V, D and J gene segments, CDR3 sequences were aligned to IMGT reference sequences. For a sequence to be retained, a match of at least six nucleotides was required to both a V gene segment and a J gene segment. Rearrangements were classified as productive when the CDR3 lacked stop codons and remained in frame with V and J, and all other rearrangements were classified as non-productive. CDR3 was defined by IMGT convention, running from the second conserved V-encoded cysteine to the conserved J-encoded phenylalanine. In an earlier analysis of around 540 of the donors, sequences lacking an unambiguous match to a single V gene segment were excluded. An earlier analysis of a few hundred of the donors classified V segments as functional when productive rearrangements were above 56.7% and as segregating when the standard deviation between donors was above 5%. To diagnose cytomegalovirus status from the catalog of TCR beta chain sequences, a statistical classification framework was built. V and J gene assignment, in a later analysis, came from comparing TCR nucleotide sequences with IMGT/GENE-DB human TR gene sequences. In a later analysis, CDR3 sequences and most-parsimonious VDJ recombination scenarios were assigned using the TCRdist pipeline. In a later analysis, every TCR beta chain was defined by the combination of its CDR3 amino acid sequence and its V-gene family, and reads without a unique V-gene family were dropped. As a way to deal with suspected cross-contamination and a sequencing artifact, a later analysis dropped 450 to 600 nucleotide sequences that were highly shared and had low generation probability. In a later analysis, a clonal expansion index was calculated for each public chain from normalized within-repertoire ranks of inferred template counts. A later analysis computed generation probabilities with a VDJ recombination model fitted to out-of-frame rearrangements, and checked the results against IGoR. In a later analysis, hypergeometric tests were used to score TCR-TCR, TCR-HLA and TCR-CMV co-occurrence, with a repertoire-size bias correction applied to TCR pairs. False discovery rates were estimated in a later analysis by permuting HLA or CMV assignments 20 times. In a later analysis, co-occurring TCRs were grouped with DBSCAN, and TCRdist sequence similarity was added when clustering was performed within HLA-allele-positive subsets. For co-occurrence clustering, repertoires with fewer than 30,000 or more than 120,000 public chains were excluded, along with roughly 5 repertoires with anomalous nucleotide sharing. TCRdb re-hosts the immuneACCESS table, in-frame sequences only. Its copies lack some clones; in the studies checked, an unresolved V gene accounts for under half of them, and the cause for the rest is not known. Clone size and the V and J calls come from that table; the DNA yielded D and trimming. For this sample the table gives some 130,000 clones, of which 60% to 80% were detected only once. About 7.3% of the sample rests with the top ten.

For CDR1 and CDR2, the germline V gene (reference sequence) lists SEHNR and FQNEAQ. V ends up 6 bases short and J 4 bases short, with an unmatched junction base count of 11. Counted from cysteine to phenylalanine, this CDR3 has 16 amino acids. The DNA shown is the 48-base CDR3, in frame from base 1. The material sequenced was PBMCs. The sequence derives from a male donor in good health and CMV-seronegative. Rearrangement joined TRBV7-9 to TRBJ2-1, with 8 junctional bases fitting TRBD2. The DNA reads TGTGCCAGCAGTCCGCCGCTCGGGGGGGTTTACAATGAGCAGTTCTTC. It encodes CASSPPLGGVYNEQFF.